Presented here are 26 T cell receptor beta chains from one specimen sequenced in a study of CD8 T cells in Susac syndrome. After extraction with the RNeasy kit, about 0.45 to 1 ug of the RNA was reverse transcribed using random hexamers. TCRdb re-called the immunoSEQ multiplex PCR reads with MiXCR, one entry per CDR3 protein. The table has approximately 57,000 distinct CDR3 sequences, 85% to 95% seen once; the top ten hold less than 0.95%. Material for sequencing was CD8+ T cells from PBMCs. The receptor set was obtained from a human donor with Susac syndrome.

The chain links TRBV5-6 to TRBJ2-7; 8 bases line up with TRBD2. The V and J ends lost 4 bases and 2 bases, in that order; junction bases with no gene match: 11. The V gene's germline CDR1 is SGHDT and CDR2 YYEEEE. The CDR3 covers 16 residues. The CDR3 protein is CASSPSTSGGAYEQYF. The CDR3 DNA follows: TGTGCCAGCAGCCCCAGCACCTCCGGGGGGGCCTACGAGCAGTACTTC.

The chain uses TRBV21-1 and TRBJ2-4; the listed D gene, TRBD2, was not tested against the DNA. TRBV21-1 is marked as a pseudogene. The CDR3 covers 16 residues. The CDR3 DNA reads TGTGCCAGCAGCAAAGCTCGGCGGGATACCAAAAACATTCAGTACTTC. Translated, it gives CASSKARRDTKNIQYF.

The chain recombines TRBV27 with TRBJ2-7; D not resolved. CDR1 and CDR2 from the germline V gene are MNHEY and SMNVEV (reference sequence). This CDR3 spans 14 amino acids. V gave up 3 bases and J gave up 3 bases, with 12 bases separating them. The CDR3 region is CASSFLATVYEQYF. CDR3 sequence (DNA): TGTGCCAGCAGTTTCCTCGCGACGGTCTACGAGCAGTACTTC.

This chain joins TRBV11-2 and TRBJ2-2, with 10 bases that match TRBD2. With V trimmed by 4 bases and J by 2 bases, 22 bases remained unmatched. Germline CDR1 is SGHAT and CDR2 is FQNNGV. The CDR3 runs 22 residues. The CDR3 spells CASSSSRLAGVPETYNTGELFF. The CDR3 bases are TGTGCCAGCAGCTCCTCCCGACTAGCGGGCGTTCCAGAAACATATAACACCGGGGAGCTGTTTTTT. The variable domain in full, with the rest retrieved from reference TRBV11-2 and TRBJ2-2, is EAGVAQSPRYKIIEKRQSVAFWCNPISGHATLYWYQQILGQGPKLLIQFQNNGVVDDSQLPKDRFSAERLKGVDSTLKIQPAKLEDSAVYLCASSSSRLAGVPETYNTGELFFGEGSRLTVL.

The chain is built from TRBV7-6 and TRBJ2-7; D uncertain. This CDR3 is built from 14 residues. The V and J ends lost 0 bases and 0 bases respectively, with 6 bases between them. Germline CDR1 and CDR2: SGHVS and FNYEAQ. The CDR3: CASSLAANSYEQYF. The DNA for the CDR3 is TGTGCCAGCAGCTTAGCAGCCAACTCCTACGAGCAGTACTTC. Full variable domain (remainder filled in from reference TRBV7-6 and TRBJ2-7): GAGVSQSPRYKVTKRGQDVALRCDPISGHVSLYWYRQALGQGPEFLTYFNYEAQQDKSGLPNDRFSAERPEGSISTLTIQRTEQRDSAMYRCASSLAANSYEQYFGPGTRLTVT.

The CDR3 DNA follows: TGTGCCAGCAACAACGGGGAGGGCAATCAGCCCCAGCATTTT. Translated: CASNNGEGNQPQHF. The chain carries TRBV2 and TRBJ1-5, with no clear D. Germline CDR1 and CDR2: SNHLY and FYNNEI. V lost 7 bases to trimming and J lost 2 bases, with 12 bases between them. The CDR3 runs 14 residues. Full variable domain (missing parts from reference TRBV2 and TRBJ1-5): EPEVTQTPSHQVTQMGQEVILRCVPISNHLYFYWYRQILGQKVEFLVSFYNNEISEKSEIFDDQFSVERPDGSNFTLKIRSTKLEDSAMYFCASNNGEGNQPQHFGDGTRLSIL.

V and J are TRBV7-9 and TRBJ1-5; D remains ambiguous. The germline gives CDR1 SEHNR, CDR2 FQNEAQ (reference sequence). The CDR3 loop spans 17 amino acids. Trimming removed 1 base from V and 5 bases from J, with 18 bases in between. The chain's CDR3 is CASSLVAVLWADQPQHF. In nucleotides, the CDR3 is TGTGCCAGCAGCTTAGTAGCAGTCTTGTGGGCCGATCAGCCCCAGCATTTT. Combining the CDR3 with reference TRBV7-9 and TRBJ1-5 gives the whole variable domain DTGVSQNPRHKITKRGQNVTFRCDPISEHNRLYWYRQTLGQGPEFLTYFQNEAQLEKSRLLSDRFSAERPKGSFSTLEIQRTEQGDSAMYLCASSLVAVLWADQPQHFGDGTRLSIL.

For the CDR3, the DNA is TGTGCCAGCAGTGAAATCATTCGGGCCAAAAACATTCAGTACTTC. This encodes CASSEIIRAKNIQYF. The chain couples TRBV2 to TRBJ2-4, with D unresolved. The V end was cut by 2 bases, the J end by 1 base, with 9 bases between. CDR1 is SNHLY and CDR2 is FYNNEI in the germline V gene. CDR3 size: 15 residues.

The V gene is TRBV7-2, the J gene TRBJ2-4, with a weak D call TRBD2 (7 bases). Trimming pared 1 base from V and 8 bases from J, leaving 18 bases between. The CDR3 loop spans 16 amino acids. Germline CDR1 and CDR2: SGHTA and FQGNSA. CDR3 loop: CASSLVAGATADIQYF. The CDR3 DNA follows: TGTGCCAGCAGCTTAGTGGCGGGGGCGACGGCGGACATTCAGTACTTC.

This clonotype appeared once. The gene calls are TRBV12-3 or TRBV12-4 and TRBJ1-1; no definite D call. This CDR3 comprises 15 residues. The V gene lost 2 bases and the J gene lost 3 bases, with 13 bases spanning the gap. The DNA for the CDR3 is TGTGCCAGCAGTTTAATCCCCGGGGATCACACTGAAGCTTTCTTT. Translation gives CASSLIPGDHTEAFF.

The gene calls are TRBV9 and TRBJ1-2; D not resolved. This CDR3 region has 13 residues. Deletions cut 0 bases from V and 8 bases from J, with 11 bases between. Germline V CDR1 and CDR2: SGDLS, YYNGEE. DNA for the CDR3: TGTGCCAGCAGCGTAGCTTCGGGTGGCGGCTACACCTTC. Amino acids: CASSVASGGGYTF.

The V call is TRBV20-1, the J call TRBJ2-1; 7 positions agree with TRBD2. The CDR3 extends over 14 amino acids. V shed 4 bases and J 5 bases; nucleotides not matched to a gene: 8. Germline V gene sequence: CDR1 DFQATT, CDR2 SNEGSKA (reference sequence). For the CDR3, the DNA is TGCAGTGCTATTGGAGGGCTAGCGGACAATGAGCAGTTCTTC. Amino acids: CSAIGGLADNEQFF.

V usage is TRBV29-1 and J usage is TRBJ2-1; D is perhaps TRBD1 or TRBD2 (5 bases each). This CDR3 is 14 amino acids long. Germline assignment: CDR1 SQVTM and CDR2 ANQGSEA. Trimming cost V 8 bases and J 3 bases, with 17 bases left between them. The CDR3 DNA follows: TGCAGCACTATTTCCGGGACGGGCTACAATGAGCAGTTCTTC. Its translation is CSTISGTGYNEQFF.

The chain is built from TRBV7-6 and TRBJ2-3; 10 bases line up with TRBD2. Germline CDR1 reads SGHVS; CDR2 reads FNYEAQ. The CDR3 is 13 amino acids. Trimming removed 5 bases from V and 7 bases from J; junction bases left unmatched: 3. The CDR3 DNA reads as TGTGCCAGCAGCCGGACTAGCGGTCATACGCAGTATTTT. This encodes CASSRTSGHTQYF.

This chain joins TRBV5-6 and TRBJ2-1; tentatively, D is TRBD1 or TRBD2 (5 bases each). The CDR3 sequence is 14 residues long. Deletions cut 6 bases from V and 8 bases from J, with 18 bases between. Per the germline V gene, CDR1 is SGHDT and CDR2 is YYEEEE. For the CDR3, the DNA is TGTGCCAGCACCACCGAGGGACGGGGCGATGAGCAGTTCTTC. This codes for CASTTEGRGDEQFF.

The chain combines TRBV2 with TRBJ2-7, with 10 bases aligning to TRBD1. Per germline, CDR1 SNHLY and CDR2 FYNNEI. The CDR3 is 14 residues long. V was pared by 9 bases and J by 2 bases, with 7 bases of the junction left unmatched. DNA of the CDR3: TGTGCCAGTCACCCCGGGACAGGGGCCTACGAGCAGTACTTC. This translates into CASHPGTGAYEQYF.

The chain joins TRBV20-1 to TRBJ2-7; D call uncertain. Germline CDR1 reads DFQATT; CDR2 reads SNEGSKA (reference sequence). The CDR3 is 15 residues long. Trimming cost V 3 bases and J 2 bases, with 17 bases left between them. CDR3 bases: TGCAGTGCTAGCCTGTTGGGTGAAAAGGCCTACGAGCAGTACTTC. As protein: CSASLLGEKAYEQYF.

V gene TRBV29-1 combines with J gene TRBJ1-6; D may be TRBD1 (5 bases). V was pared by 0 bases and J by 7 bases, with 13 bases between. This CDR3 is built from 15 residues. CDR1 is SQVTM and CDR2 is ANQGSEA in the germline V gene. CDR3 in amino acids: CSVEEVGRQNSPLHF. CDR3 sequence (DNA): TGCAGCGTTGAAGAGGTGGGCAGACAGAATTCACCCCTCCACTTT.

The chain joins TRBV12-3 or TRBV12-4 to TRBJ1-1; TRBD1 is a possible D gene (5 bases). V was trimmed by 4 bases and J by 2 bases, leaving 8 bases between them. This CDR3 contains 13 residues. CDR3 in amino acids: CASSWGRNTEAFF. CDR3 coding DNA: TGTGCCAGCAGTTGGGGCAGAAACACTGAAGCTTTCTTT.

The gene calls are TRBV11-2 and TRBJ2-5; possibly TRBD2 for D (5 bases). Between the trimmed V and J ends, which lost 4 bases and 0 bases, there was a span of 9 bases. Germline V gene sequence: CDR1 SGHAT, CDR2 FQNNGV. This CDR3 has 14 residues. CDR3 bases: TGTGCCAGCAGCTCCCCGAGGGACCAAGAGACCCAGTACTTC. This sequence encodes CASSSPRDQETQYF.

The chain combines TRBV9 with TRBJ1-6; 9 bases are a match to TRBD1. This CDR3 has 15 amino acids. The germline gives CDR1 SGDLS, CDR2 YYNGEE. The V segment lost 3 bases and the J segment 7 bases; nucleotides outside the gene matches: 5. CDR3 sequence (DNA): TGTGCCAGCAGCGCCTCCGGGACAGGGAATTCACCCCTCCACTTT. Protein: CASSASGTGNSPLHF.

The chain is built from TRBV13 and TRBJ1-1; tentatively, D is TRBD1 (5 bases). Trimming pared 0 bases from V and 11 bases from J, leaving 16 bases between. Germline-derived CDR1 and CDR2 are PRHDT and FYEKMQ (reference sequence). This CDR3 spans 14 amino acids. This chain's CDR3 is CASSLGLSGPGAFF. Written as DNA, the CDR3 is TGTGCCAGCAGCTTAGGCCTTTCAGGGCCGGGTGCTTTCTTT.

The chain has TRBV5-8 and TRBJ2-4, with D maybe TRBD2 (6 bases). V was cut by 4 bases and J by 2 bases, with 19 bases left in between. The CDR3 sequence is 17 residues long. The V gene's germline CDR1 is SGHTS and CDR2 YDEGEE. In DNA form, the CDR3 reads TGTGCCAGCAGCCACTACGGTTGGGGAGGATCCAAAAACATTCAGTACTTC. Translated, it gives CASSHYGWGGSKNIQYF.

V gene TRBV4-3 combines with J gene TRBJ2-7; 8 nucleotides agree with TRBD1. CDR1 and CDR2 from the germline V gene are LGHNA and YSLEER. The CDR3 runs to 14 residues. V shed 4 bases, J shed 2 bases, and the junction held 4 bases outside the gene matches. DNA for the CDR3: TGCGCCAGCAGCCTTTCGGGACAGGCCTACGAGCAGTACTTC. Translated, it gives CASSLSGQAYEQYF.

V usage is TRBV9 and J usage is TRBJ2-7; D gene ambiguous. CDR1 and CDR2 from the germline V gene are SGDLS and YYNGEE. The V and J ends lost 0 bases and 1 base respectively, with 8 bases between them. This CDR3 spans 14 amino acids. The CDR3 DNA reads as TGTGCCAGCAGCGTAGAAGGAAGGTCCTACGAGCAGTACTTC. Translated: CASSVEGRSYEQYF.

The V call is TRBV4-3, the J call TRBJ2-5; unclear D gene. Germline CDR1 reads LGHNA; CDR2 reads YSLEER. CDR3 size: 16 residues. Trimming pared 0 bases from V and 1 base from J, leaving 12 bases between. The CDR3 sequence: CASSQEGFGTQETQYF. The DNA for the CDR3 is TGCGCCAGCAGCCAAGAAGGGTTCGGCACCCAAGAGACCCAGTACTTC.